The 16 T cell receptor beta chains below were found in one sample sequenced in a study of Ad26.COV2.S vaccination and SARS-CoV-2 variants. Treatment: about 20 received Ad26.COV2.S at low or high dose, single or two shots; about 5 received placebo; per-sample allocation not given. Samples were taken on day 63 after the first vaccine or placebo injection. Repertoires were generated with immunoSEQ multiplex PCR, while TCRdb's copy carries only in-frame clones and drops some. This table holds about 350,000 clones, roughly 84% found once. The input for sequencing was peripheral blood, taken in a trial of Ad26.COV2.S vaccine versus placebo. The receptors were sampled from a person aged 18-60 years who received the Ad26.COV2.S COVID-19 vaccine or a placebo.

V usage is TRBV7-9 and J usage is TRBJ2-4, with 8 bases that match TRBD1. The J segment lost 5 bases and the V segment lost 5 bases, leaving 2 bases of the junction unmatched. The V gene's germline CDR1 is SEHNR and CDR2 FQNEAQ (reference sequence). CDR3 size: 13 residues. CDR3 residues: CASSQGQENIQYF. CDR3 DNA sequence: TGTGCCAGCAGCCAGGGACAGGAAAACATTCAGTACTTC.

J is TRBJ2-3 and V is TRBV10-1; TRBD2 matches at 10 bases. V gave up 6 bases and J gave up 5 bases; unmatched junction bases: 11. The CDR3 is 16 amino acids. Germline V lookup: CDR1 WNHNN, CDR2 SYGVQD (reference sequence). The CDR3 coding sequence is TGCGCCAGCAGCGACCGGCCAGCGGGGGGGGGAGATACGCAGTATTTT. Translating gives CASSDRPAGGGDTQYF.

Details on this clone: Other DNA variants within this sample encode the same CDR3. The rearrangement links TRBV7-2 to TRBJ1-1; D gene unclear. The V end lost 3 bases, the J end lost 1 base, and 6 bases lay between the germline ends. The CDR3 is 13 residues long. Germline V gene sequence: CDR1 SGHTA, CDR2 FQGNSA. CDR3 in amino acids: CASSLAGNTEAFF. The DNA of the CDR3 is TGTGCCAGCAGCTTGGCCGGGAACACTGAAGCTTTCTTT. The entire variable domain, with the rest obtained from reference TRBV7-2 and TRBJ1-1, is as follows: GAGVSQSPSNKVTEKGKDVELRCDPISGHTALYWYRQSLGQGLEFLIYFQGNSAPDKSGLPSDRFSAERTGGSVSTLTIQRTQQEDSAVYLCASSLAGNTEAFFGQGTRLTVV.

The CDR3 sequence is CASSPRSGLVGTQYF. The DNA of the CDR3 is TGTGCCAGCAGCCCCCGGTCGGGACTAGTGGGGACCCAGTACTTC. This chain links TRBV7-2 with TRBJ2-5; 8 bases are a match to TRBD2. Per the germline V gene, CDR1 is SGHTA and CDR2 is FQGNSA. This CDR3 contains 15 residues. Trimming took 5 bases from V and 7 from J; bases not matched to a gene: 12. Complete variable domain (other parts from reference TRBV7-2 and TRBJ2-5): GAGVSQSPSNKVTEKGKDVELRCDPISGHTALYWYRQSLGQGLEFLIYFQGNSAPDKSGLPSDRFSAERTGGSVSTLTIQRTQQEDSAVYLCASSPRSGLVGTQYFGPGTRLLVL.

V usage is TRBV27 and J usage is TRBJ1-1, with D unclear. Deletions cut 2 bases from V and 4 bases from J, with 14 bases between. This CDR3 comprises 15 residues. Germline CDR1 reads MNHEY; CDR2 reads SMNVEV (reference sequence). This CDR3 is CASSLGWSGSTEAFF. In nucleotides, the CDR3 is TGTGCCAGCAGTTTAGGCTGGTCCGGGAGCACTGAAGCTTTCTTT.

The chain recombines TRBV11-2 with TRBJ2-2; either TRBD1 or TRBD2 may fit D (7 bases each). The CDR3 contains 16 residues. Trimming stripped 1 base from V and 4 bases from J, with 13 bases between. The germline CDR1 and CDR2 sequences are SGHAT and FQNNGV. The CDR3 sequence: CASSLVGGGSTGELFF. In nucleotides, the CDR3 is TGTGCCAGCAGCTTAGTAGGGGGCGGGAGCACCGGGGAGCTGTTTTTT. The whole variable domain, remainder taken from reference TRBV11-2 and TRBJ2-2, is EAGVAQSPRYKIIEKRQSVAFWCNPISGHATLYWYQQILGQGPKLLIQFQNNGVVDDSQLPKDRFSAERLKGVDSTLKIQPAKLEDSAVYLCASSLVGGGSTGELFFGEGSRLTVL.

The chain combines TRBV4-1 with TRBJ2-7, with a possible D match to TRBD1 (6 bases). The CDR3 has 14 residues. V shed 5 bases and J shed 2 bases, with 13 bases lying between them. Germline V gene sequence: CDR1 MGHRA, CDR2 YSYEKL. The CDR3 DNA follows: TGCGCCAGCAGCGGACCGGGACAAACCTACGAGCAGTACTTC. Translation gives CASSGPGQTYEQYF.

As to this clone: The sample contains more than one DNA sequence encoding this CDR3. The chain carries TRBV5-1 and TRBJ2-5, with D hard to call. Trimming removed 2 bases at V and 2 bases at J, with 4 bases between. The CDR3 is 12 residues long. Germline V gene lookup returns CDR1 SGHRS and CDR2 YFSETQ. CDR3 residues: CASSLTQETQYF. The DNA for the CDR3 is TGCGCCAGCAGCTTAACACAAGAGACCCAGTACTTC.

V is TRBV6-2 or TRBV6-3 and J is TRBJ2-3; 9 bases agree with TRBD2. The germline gives CDR1 MNHEY, CDR2 SVGEGT. With 0 bases clipped from V and 1 base from J, the junction kept 11 bases outside the gene matches. CDR3 size: 19 residues. For the CDR3, the DNA is TGTGCCAGCAGTTACTCGGGCGGGGGGGCTTACTTGCGCACAGATACGCAGTATTTT. Residues: CASSYSGGGAYLRTDTQYF.

V gene TRBV30 combines with J gene TRBJ2-1; no clear D. V shed 1 base and J shed 0 bases, with 10 bases lying between them. The V gene's germline CDR1 is GTSNPN and CDR2 SVGIG (reference sequence). This CDR3 comprises 15 residues. The CDR3, as DNA: TGTGCCTGGAGTGGCTCCTCCCTCTCCTACAATGAGCAGTTCTTC. It yields the protein CAWSGSSLSYNEQFF.

This sequence joins TRBV11-2 and TRBJ1-5; possibly TRBD1 for D (6 bases). V lost 5 bases, J lost 3 bases, and 11 bases lay in between. The CDR3 spans 14 residues. Germline V CDR1 and CDR2: SGHAT, FQNNGV. The DNA of the CDR3 is TGTGCCAGCAGCCGCAAGGGGGTCAATCAGCCCCAGCATTTT. This gives the protein CASSRKGVNQPQHF.

With regard to this clone: The sample holds other DNA sequences that translate to the same CDR3. The chain joins TRBV24-1 to TRBJ2-6; D not resolved. Trimming took off 9 bases at V and 1 base at J, with 6 bases between the two ends. The CDR3 is 13 amino acids. CDR1 is KGHDR and CDR2 is SFDVKD in the germline V gene. The CDR3 region is CATQGSGANVLTF. Here the CDR3 DNA reads TGTGCCACCCAAGGGTCTGGGGCCAACGTCCTGACTTTC.

The chain recombines TRBV10-3 with TRBJ2-1; D not certain. Trimming left V 2 bases short and J 1 base short, with 6 bases between. CDR3 length: 14 residues. In germline, CDR1 is ENHRY, CDR2 SYGVKD. The DNA for the CDR3 is TGTGCCATCAGTGAGGCAGGTTCCTACAATGAGCAGTTCTTC. Translation: CAISEAGSYNEQFF.

This sequence joins TRBV30 and TRBJ1-3; D not resolved. Germline CDR1 reads GTSNPN; CDR2 reads SVGIG (reference sequence). The CDR3 runs to 16 residues. The ends were cut back, 1 base at V and 0 bases at J, with 13 bases in the middle. In DNA form, the CDR3 reads TGTGCCTGGAGTGATTGGAATACTGACTCTGGAAACACCATATATTTT. Its translation is CAWSDWNTDSGNTIYF.

The chain uses TRBV5-4 and TRBJ1-6; 7 bases line up with TRBD1. With 4 bases clipped from V and 6 bases from J, the junction kept 10 bases outside the gene matches. The V gene's germline CDR1 is SGHNT and CDR2 YYREEE (reference sequence). This CDR3 is built from 16 residues. The CDR3 coding sequence is TGTGCCAGCAGCCCAGGGGGGAGGTACAGTAATTCACCCCTCCACTTT. Its protein product is CASSPGGRYSNSPLHF.

The V gene is TRBV19, the J gene TRBJ1-1; D is uncertain. CDR1 and CDR2 from the germline V gene are LNHDA and SQIVND (reference sequence). V lost 3 bases and J lost 4, with 9 bases in between. The CDR3 is 13 residues long. CDR3 in DNA: TGTGCCAGTAGTATCTCCCTTCTCACTGAAGCTTTCTTT. Translation gives CASSISLLTEAFF.